These 3 T cell receptor beta chains were sequenced from one sample in a study of T cells expressing NK-cell markers. From the 5' RACE reads, TCRdb lists one entry per CDR3 protein and no DNA. This sample contains roughly 450,000 distinct CDR3 sequences. Sequenced sample: blood T cells: a sorted CD56 or NKG2C T cell subset, CD4+ or CD8+ T cells, or bulk PBMC T cells (not recorded which). The receptors stem from a woman aged 50 to 60 in good health.

This chain joins TRBV4-1 and TRBJ2-3; TCRdb's D call of TRBD2 is untestable without DNA. The CDR3 runs 18 residues. Germline V CDR1 and CDR2: MGHRA, YSYEKL. CDR3 residues: CASSQDRPAGGLSDTQYF.

The J gene is TRBJ2-7, the V gene TRBV6-5; the D call of TRBD2 rests on TCRdb alone, since no DNA is present to check it. The germline CDR1 and CDR2 sequences are MNHEY and SVGAGI. The CDR3 is made up of 15 amino acids. The CDR3 is CASSRTGTSGNQQYF.

The rearrangement links TRBV6-5 to TRBJ2-4; TCRdb's assignment of TRBD1 cannot be checked, as there is no DNA. From germline, CDR1 is MNHEY and CDR2 SVGAGI. The CDR3 totals 13 residues. The CDR3: CASRSRPGHIQYF.